This T cell receptor (beta chain) was identified during a study of blood T cells in healthy people across ages. Study outcomes and limitations: The diversity estimates, figures obtained from one million T cells, were considered underestimates. Older individuals had lower TCR beta diversity per million T cells (the decline was roughly linear).

With regard to this clonotype: What it binds is unknown.

Looked up from germline, CDR1 is SGHRS and CDR2 is YFSETQ. CDR3 size: 14 residues. V was trimmed by 0 bases and J by 7 bases, leaving 11 bases between them. A second PCR of roughly 7 to 11 cycles used a sample-barcoded 5' primer and a J-beta primer mix. TCRdb re-called the 5' RACE reads with MiXCR, one entry per CDR3 protein. The data contain 1.5 million to 2 million distinct CDR3 sequences, 28% of them singletons. Each donor was a healthy Caucasian individual from Russia, aged roughly 6 to 100. Each of the donors had 9 to 10 milliliters of peripheral blood drawn into EDTA-treated Vacutainer tubes. This sequence originates from a woman in her 30s in good health. The sample taken for sequencing was blood. The chain couples TRBV5-1 to TRBJ2-4, with D possibly being TRBD1 (6 bases). The CDR3 sequence is CASSLEGVMNIQYF. Here the CDR3 DNA reads TGCGCCAGCAGCTTGGAGGGGGTTATGAACATTCAGTACTTC.